A single T cell receptor (beta chain) is shown here with its context. Using immunoSEQ multiplex PCR, the repertoire was profiled, and TCRdb retains in-frame clones only, with some absent. Here the sample spans 140,000 or so clones, approximately 92% being singletons. This sample is part of a study of control samples from healthy donors and cancer patients. This CDR3 region has 15 residues. CDR1 and CDR2 (germline): SGDLS, YYNGEE. Trimming cost V 3 bases and J 4 bases; bases outside gene matches: 7. The sample was blood. This sequence joins TRBV9 and TRBJ2-7, with TRBD1 matching 10 bases. The TCR comes from a man aged 25 to 45 in good health. CDR3 sequence (DNA): TGTGCCAGCAGCGCAGGGGACAGGGGATATTACGAGCAGTACTTC. The encoded protein is CASSAGDRGYYEQYF.